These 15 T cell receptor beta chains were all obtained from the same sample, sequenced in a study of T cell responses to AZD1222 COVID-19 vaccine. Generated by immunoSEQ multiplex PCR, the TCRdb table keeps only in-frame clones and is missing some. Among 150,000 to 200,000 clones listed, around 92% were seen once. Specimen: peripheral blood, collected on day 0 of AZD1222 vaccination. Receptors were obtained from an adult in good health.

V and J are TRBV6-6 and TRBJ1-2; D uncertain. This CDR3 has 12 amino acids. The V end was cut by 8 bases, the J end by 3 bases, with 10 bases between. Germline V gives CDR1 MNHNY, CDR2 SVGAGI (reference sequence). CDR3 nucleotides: TGTGCCAGCCGGGCCCTAGACTATGGCTACACCTTC. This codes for CASRALDYGYTF.

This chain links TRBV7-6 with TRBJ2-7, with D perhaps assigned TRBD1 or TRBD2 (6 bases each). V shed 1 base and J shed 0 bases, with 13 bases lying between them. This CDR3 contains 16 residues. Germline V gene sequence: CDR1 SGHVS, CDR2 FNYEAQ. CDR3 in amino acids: CASSLVGGLSSYEQYF. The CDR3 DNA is TGTGCCAGCAGCTTAGTCGGGGGCCTCAGCTCCTACGAGCAGTACTTC.

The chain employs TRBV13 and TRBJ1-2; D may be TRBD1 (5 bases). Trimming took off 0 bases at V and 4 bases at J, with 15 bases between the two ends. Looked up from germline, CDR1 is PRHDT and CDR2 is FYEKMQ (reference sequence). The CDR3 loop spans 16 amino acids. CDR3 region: CASSLGLRQPPYGYTF. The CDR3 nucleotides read TGTGCCAGCAGCTTAGGCCTAAGACAGCCTCCCTATGGCTACACCTTC.

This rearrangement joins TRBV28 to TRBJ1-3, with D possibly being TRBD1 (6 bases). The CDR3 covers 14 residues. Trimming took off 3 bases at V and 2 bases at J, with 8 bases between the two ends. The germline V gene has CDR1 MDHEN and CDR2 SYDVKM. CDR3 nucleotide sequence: TGTGCCAGCAGTTTCCGGGGGCCTGGAAACACCATATATTTT. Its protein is CASSFRGPGNTIYF.

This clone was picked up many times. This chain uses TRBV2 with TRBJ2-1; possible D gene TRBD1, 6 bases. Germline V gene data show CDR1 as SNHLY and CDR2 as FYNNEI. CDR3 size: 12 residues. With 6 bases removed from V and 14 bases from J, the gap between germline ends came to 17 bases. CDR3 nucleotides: TGTGCCAGCAGCCTGGACAGTTTTTGGGAGTTCTTC. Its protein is CASSLDSFWEFF. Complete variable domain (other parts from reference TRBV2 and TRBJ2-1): EPEVTQTPSHQVTQMGQEVILRCVPISNHLYFYWYRQILGQKVEFLVSFYNNEISEKSEIFDDQFSVERPDGSNFTLKIRSTKLEDSAMYFCASSLDSFWEFFGPGTRLTVL.

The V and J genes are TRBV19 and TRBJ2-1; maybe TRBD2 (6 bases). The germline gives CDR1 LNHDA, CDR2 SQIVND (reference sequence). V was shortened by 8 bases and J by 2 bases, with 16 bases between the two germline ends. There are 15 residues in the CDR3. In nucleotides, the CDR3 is TGTGCCAGTCGTCAGCGGGTTACGGCCTACAATGAGCAGTTCTTC. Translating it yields CASRQRVTAYNEQFF.

The CDR3 region is CASSQELAGGLLTQYF. The CDR3 DNA is TGCGCCAGCAGCCAAGAACTAGCGGGAGGCCTCCTTACGCAGTATTTT. V usage is TRBV4-3 and J usage is TRBJ2-3; 12 bases agree with TRBD2. The germline V gene encodes CDR1 LGHNA and CDR2 YSLEER. The CDR3 extends over 16 amino acids. V shed 0 bases and J 8 bases; nucleotides not matched to a gene: 6.

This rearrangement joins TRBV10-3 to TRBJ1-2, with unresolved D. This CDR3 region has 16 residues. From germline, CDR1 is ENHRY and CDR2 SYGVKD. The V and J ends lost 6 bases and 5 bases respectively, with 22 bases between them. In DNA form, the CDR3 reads TGTGCCATCAGAGCTCATCTGGCTTCCGGGGAGTATGGCTACACCTTC. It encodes CAIRAHLASGEYGYTF.

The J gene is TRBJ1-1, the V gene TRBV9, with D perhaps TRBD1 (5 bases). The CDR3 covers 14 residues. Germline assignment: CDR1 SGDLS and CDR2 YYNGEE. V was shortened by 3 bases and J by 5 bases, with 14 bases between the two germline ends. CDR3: CASSGRDPGTEAFF. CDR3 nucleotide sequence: TGTGCCAGCAGCGGTCGGGACCCCGGGACTGAAGCTTTCTTT.

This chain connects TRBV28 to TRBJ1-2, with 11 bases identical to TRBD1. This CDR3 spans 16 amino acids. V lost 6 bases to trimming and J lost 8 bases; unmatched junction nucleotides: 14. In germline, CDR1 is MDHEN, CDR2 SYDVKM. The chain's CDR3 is CASRPLGQGGPGGYTF. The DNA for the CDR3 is TGTGCCAGCAGGCCACTGGGACAGGGGGGTCCTGGGGGCTACACCTTC.

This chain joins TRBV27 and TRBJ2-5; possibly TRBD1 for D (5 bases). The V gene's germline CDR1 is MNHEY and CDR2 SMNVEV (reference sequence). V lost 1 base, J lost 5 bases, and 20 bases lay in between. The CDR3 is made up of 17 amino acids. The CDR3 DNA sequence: TGTGCCAGCAGTTTATTACCCCGGGTAAGGGGTGAGGAGACCCAGTACTTC. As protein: CASSLLPRVRGEETQYF.

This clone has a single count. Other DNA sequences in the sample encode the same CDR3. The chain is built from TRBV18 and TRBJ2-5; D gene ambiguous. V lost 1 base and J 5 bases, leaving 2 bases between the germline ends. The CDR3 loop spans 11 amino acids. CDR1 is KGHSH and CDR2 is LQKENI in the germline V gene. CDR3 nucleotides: TGTGCCAGCTCACCACAGGAGACCCAGTACTTC. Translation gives CASSPQETQYF.

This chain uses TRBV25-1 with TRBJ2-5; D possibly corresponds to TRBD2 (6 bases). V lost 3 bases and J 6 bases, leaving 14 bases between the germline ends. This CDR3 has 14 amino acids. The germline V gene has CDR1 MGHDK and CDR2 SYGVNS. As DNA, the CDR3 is TGTGCCAGCAGTGAGGAGGGAGCGTGGAAGACCCAGTACTTC. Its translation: CASSEEGAWKTQYF.

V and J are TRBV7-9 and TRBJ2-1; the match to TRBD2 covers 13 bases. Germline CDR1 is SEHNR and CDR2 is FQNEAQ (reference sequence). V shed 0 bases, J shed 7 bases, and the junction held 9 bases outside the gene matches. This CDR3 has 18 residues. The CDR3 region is CASSLALEATSGRNEQFF. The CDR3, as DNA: TGTGCCAGCAGCTTAGCCCTAGAAGCGACTAGCGGGAGGAATGAGCAGTTCTTC.

The CDR3 is CASSLCGRRTTDTQYF. The CDR3 bases are TGTGCCAGCAGCTTATGCGGGAGGCGGACGACAGATACGCAGTATTTT. V is TRBV7-4 and J is TRBJ2-3; 8 nucleotides agree with TRBD2. The germline V gene encodes CDR1 SGHVT and CDR2 SQSDAQ. J was trimmed by 3 bases and V by 2 bases; bases with no gene match: 7. There are 16 residues in the CDR3.